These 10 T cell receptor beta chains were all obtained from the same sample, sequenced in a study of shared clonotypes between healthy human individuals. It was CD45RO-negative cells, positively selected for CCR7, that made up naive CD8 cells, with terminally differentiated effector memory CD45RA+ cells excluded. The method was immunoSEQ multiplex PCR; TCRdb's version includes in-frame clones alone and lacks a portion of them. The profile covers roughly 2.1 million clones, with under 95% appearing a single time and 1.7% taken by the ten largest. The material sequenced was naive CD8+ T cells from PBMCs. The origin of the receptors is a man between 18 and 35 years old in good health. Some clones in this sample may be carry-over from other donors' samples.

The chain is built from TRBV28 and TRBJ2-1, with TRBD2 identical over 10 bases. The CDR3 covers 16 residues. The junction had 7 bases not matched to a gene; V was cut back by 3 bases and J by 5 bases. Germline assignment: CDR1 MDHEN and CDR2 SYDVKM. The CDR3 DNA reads TGTGCCAGCAGTTTCCTTAGCGGGAGGAAAGACAATGAGCAGTTCTTC. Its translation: CASSFLSGRKDNEQFF.

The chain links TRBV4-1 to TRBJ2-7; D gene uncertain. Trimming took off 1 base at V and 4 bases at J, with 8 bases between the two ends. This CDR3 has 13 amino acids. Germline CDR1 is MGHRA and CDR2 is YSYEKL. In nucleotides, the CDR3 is TGCGCCAGCAGCCAAGTTAATGGTTACGAGCAGTACTTC. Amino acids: CASSQVNGYEQYF.

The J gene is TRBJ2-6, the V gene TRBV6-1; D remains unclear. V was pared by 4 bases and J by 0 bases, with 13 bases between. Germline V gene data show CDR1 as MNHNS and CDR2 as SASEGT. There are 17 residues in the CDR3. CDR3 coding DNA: TGTGCCAGCAGTGGGCGACGACCTAGCTCTGGGGCCAACGTCCTGACTTTC. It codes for CASSGRRPSSGANVLTF.

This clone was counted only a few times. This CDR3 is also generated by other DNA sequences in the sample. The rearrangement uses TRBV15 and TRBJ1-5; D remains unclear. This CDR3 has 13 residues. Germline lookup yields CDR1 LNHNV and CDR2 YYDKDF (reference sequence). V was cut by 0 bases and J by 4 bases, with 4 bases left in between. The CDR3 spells CATSREGNQPQHF. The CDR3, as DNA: TGTGCCACCAGCAGAGAAGGGAATCAGCCCCAGCATTTT.

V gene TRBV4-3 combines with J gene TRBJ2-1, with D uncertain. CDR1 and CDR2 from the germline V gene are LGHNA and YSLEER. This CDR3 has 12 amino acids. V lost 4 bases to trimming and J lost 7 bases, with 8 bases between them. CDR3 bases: TGCGCCAGCAGCCTAGGGTGGAATGAGCAGTTCTTC. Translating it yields CASSLGWNEQFF.

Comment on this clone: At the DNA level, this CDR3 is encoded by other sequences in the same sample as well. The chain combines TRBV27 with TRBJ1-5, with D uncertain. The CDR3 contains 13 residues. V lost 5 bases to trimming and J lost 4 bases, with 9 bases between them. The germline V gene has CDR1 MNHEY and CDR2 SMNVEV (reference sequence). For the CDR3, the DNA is TGTGCCAGCAGTCCCCGGGGAAATCAGCCCCAGCATTTT. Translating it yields CASSPRGNQPQHF.

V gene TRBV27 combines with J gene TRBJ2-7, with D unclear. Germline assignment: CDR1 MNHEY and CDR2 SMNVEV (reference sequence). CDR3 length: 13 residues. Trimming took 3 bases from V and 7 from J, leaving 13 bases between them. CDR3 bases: TGTGCCAGCAGTTTCTTGGGGTTCGGGGAGCAGTACTTC. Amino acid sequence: CASSFLGFGEQYF.

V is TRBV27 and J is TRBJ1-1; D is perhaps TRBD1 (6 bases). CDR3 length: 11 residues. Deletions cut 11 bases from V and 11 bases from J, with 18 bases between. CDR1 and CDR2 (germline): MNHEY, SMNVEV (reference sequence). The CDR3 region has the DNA TGTGCCTCAGGGGTGGGGGTATGGGCTTTCTTT. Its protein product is CASGVGVWAFF.

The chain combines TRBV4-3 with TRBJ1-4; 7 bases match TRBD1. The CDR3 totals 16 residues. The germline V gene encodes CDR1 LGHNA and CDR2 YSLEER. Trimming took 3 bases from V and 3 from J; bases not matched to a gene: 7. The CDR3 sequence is CASSHLPGQPNEKLFF. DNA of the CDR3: TGCGCCAGCAGCCACTTACCGGGACAGCCTAATGAAAAACTGTTTTTT.

The CDR3 nucleotides read TGCGCCAGCAGCCAAGAATCGGGGTACATTACCTACAATGAGCAGTTCTTC. As protein: CASSQESGYITYNEQFF. The rearrangement links TRBV4-1 to TRBJ2-1; tentatively, D is TRBD2 (5 bases). Trimming took 0 bases from V and 2 from J, leaving 14 bases between them. The CDR3 is 17 residues long. The germline CDR1 and CDR2 sequences are MGHRA and YSYEKL.